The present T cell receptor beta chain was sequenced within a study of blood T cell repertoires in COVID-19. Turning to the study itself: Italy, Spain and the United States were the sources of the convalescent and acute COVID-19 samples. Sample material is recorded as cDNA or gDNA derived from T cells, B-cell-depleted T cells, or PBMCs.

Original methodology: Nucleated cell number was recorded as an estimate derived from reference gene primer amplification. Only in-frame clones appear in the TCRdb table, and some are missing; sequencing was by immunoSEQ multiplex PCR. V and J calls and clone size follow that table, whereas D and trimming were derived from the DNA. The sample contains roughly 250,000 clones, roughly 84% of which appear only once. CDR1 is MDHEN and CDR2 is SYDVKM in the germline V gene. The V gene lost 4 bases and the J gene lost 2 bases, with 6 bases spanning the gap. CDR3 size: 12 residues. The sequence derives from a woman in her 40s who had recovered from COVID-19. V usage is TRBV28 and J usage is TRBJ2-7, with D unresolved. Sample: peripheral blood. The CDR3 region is CASSSFPYEQYF. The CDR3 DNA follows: TGTGCCAGCAGTTCCTTTCCCTACGAGCAGTACTTC.